Following are 25 T cell receptor beta chains from one sample sequenced in a study of T cell responses to AZD1222 COVID-19 vaccine. This table comes from immunoSEQ multiplex PCR, and its TCRdb copy is limited to in-frame clones, with some not included. The top ten clones hold roughly 4% of a sample with some 170,000 clones, over 80% of them seen once. Material: peripheral blood, obtained 28 days after the second dose of the MenACWY control vaccine. These receptors all stem from an adult who received the MenACWY meningococcal vaccine as a control.

This clone has more than one count but fewer than ten. The rearrangement joins TRBV6-2 or TRBV6-3 to TRBJ2-7; D is ambiguous. Germline V gene data show CDR1 as MNHEY and CDR2 as SVGEGT. Between the trimmed V and J ends, which lost 0 bases and 4 bases, there was a span of 10 bases. The CDR3 has 14 amino acids. This chain's CDR3 is CASSYSHNTYEQYF. The CDR3 bases are TGTGCCAGCAGTTACTCGCACAACACATACGAGCAGTACTTC.

The chain recombines TRBV7-2 with TRBJ1-3, with D hard to call. This CDR3 is built from 14 residues. Germline CDR1 and CDR2: SGHTA and FQGNSA. V shed 2 bases and J shed 2 bases, with 7 bases lying between them. The CDR3 spells CASSLSQAGNTIYF. The CDR3 bases are TGTGCCAGCAGCTTAAGTCAGGCTGGAAACACCATATATTTT.

The chain is built from TRBV7-3 and TRBJ1-2, with 9 bases identical to TRBD1. The CDR3 loop spans 14 amino acids. Germline V gene lookup returns CDR1 SGHTA and CDR2 FQGTGA. V shed 5 bases, J shed 3 bases, and the junction held 4 bases outside the gene matches. The CDR3 nucleotides read TGTGCCAGCAGCCCATGGGACAGGGACTATGGCTACACCTTC. Translating it yields CASSPWDRDYGYTF.

J is TRBJ2-3 and V is TRBV6-2 or TRBV6-3, with D uncertain. The V and J ends lost 4 bases and 4 bases respectively, with 6 bases between them. Germline CDR1 is MNHEY and CDR2 is SVGEGT. The CDR3 contains 12 residues. The CDR3 DNA reads TGTGCCAGCAGTTCCCAGGCAGATACGCAGTATTTT. Translating gives CASSSQADTQYF.

The J gene is TRBJ1-4, the V gene TRBV29-1, with 7 bases identical to TRBD1. CDR3 length: 15 residues. CDR1 SQVTM and CDR2 ANQGSEA come from the germline V gene. V lost 0 bases and J lost 6; bases outside the gene matches: 7. This CDR3 reads CSVEDGPGGYEKLFF. DNA for the CDR3: TGCAGCGTTGAAGACGGGCCAGGGGGTTATGAAAAACTGTTTTTT.

The chain has TRBV6-5 and TRBJ1-3; D is unresolved. The V end lost 2 bases, the J end lost 0 bases, and 5 bases lay between the germline ends. Germline V gene lookup returns CDR1 MNHEY and CDR2 SVGAGI. The CDR3 spans 14 residues. In DNA, the CDR3 is TGTGCCAGCAGTTACGGAGACTCTGGAAACACCATATATTTT. Encoded protein: CASSYGDSGNTIYF.

V usage is TRBV28 and J usage is TRBJ2-5; 11 positions match TRBD1. CDR1 is MDHEN and CDR2 is SYDVKM in the germline V gene. V trimming: 8 bases; J trimming: 5 bases; junction bases outside the gene matches: 10. There are 15 residues in the CDR3. CDR3 region: CASRPGQGARETQYF. The CDR3 region has the DNA TGTGCCAGCCGTCCAGGACAGGGGGCAAGGGAGACCCAGTACTTC.

The chain carries TRBV28 and TRBJ1-6; no clear D. The CDR3 is 12 residues long. CDR1 MDHEN and CDR2 SYDVKM come from the germline V gene. Trimming took 10 bases from V and 7 from J, leaving 11 bases between them. CDR3 bases: TGTGCCACCTACAATGGGAATTCACCCCTCCACTTT. Translating it yields CATYNGNSPLHF.

The rearrangement links TRBV12-5 to TRBJ2-4, with TRBD1 matching 9 bases. The trim removed 5 bases at V and 7 bases at J, leaving 3 bases unmatched. The CDR3 extends over 13 amino acids. Germline CDR1 LGHNT, CDR2 FRNRAP. In DNA, the CDR3 is TGTGCTAGTGGTGCAGACAGGGGGAACATTCAGTACTTC. As protein: CASGADRGNIQYF.

This rearrangement joins TRBV6-5 to TRBJ2-7; possibly TRBD1 for D (5 bases). Germline CDR1 is MNHEY and CDR2 is SVGAGI. The length of the CDR3 is 14 residues. Trimming removed 2 bases at V and 0 bases at J, with 8 bases between. The chain's CDR3 is CASSYTRASYEQYF. Written as DNA, the CDR3 is TGTGCCAGCAGTTACACCAGGGCCTCCTACGAGCAGTACTTC.

This clone turned up a few times. The rearrangement links TRBV7-9 to TRBJ2-7; D is undetermined. CDR3 length equals 14 residues. The V end was cut by 8 bases, the J end by 3 bases, with 17 bases between. The germline V gene encodes CDR1 SEHNR and CDR2 FQNEAQ (reference sequence). The CDR3 nucleotides are TGTGCCAGCGGAACGTGGACCCCTAACTACGAGCAGTACTTC. This translates into CASGTWTPNYEQYF.

The chain has TRBV9 and TRBJ2-3, with 14 nucleotides matching TRBD2. The V gene's germline CDR1 is SGDLS and CDR2 YYNGEE. CDR3 length equals 16 residues. The V gene end was trimmed by 6 bases and the J gene end by 6 bases; junction bases not matched to a gene: 9. The CDR3 protein is CASTQTSGRAPDTQYF. CDR3 in DNA: TGTGCCAGCACACAGACTAGCGGGAGGGCTCCCGATACGCAGTATTTT.

The rearrangement links TRBV24-1 to TRBJ2-5, with TRBD2 as a possible D gene (5 bases). The CDR3 runs to 15 residues. Germline assignment: CDR1 KGHDR and CDR2 SFDVKD. The germline V and J ends were trimmed by 3 bases and 6 bases, with 16 bases remaining between them. This chain's CDR3 is CATSDPNDEGQTQYF. CDR3 nucleotides: TGTGCCACCAGTGATCCCAACGATGAGGGTCAGACCCAGTACTTC.

J is TRBJ2-7 and V is TRBV6-6; D call uncertain. The germline CDR1 and CDR2 sequences are MNHNY and SVGAGI (reference sequence). The CDR3 loop spans 13 amino acids. Between the trimmed V and J ends, which lost 4 bases and 2 bases, there was a span of 9 bases. The CDR3 here is CASSSTEPYEQYF. CDR3 DNA sequence: TGTGCCAGCAGTTCTACTGAACCCTACGAGCAGTACTTC.

V is TRBV5-4 and J is TRBJ2-1; 8 bases fit TRBD2. Trimming cost V 3 bases and J 1 base; bases outside gene matches: 9. This CDR3 contains 17 residues. Germline-derived CDR1 and CDR2 are SGHNT and YYREEE (reference sequence). The chain's CDR3 is CASSYDTGTRSYNEQFF. The CDR3 DNA is TGTGCCAGCAGCTATGACACCGGGACTAGATCCTACAATGAGCAGTTCTTC.

The chain employs TRBV11-2 and TRBJ2-7; perhaps D is TRBD1 or TRBD2 (5 bases each). This CDR3 has 15 residues. Germline V gene lookup returns CDR1 SGHAT and CDR2 FQNNGV. V was pared by 0 bases and J by 3 bases, with 12 bases between. CDR3 sequence: CASSLDLWGSYEQYF. CDR3 sequence (DNA): TGTGCCAGCAGCTTAGACCTGTGGGGGAGCTACGAGCAGTACTTC.

The chain carries TRBV28 and TRBJ1-6, with D possibly TRBD1 on 5 matching bases. Germline V gives CDR1 MDHEN, CDR2 SYDVKM. Trimming took off 6 bases at V and 10 bases at J, with 19 bases between the two ends. This CDR3 spans 15 amino acids. CDR3 loop: CASRPTVGMVSPLHF. The CDR3 DNA follows: TGTGCCAGCAGACCGACAGTGGGCATGGTATCACCCCTCCACTTT.

The rearrangement joins TRBV28 to TRBJ2-5, with TRBD2 identical over 9 bases. This CDR3 spans 16 amino acids. Trimming took 6 bases from V and 5 from J; bases not matched to a gene: 13. Germline loops: CDR1 MDHEN, CDR2 SYDVKM. CDR3 loop: CASSPSAPLAGETQYF. In nucleotides, the CDR3 is TGTGCCAGCAGCCCCTCAGCCCCGCTAGCGGGGGAGACCCAGTACTTC.

The chain uses TRBV11-3 and TRBJ2-3; 13 bases are a match to TRBD2. This CDR3 has 19 residues. Looked up from germline, CDR1 is SGHNT and CDR2 is YENEEA. V lost 0 bases and J lost 4; bases outside the gene matches: 10. In DNA, the CDR3 is TGTGCCAGCAGCTTAGATCCCCCCGGACTAGCGGGAGCCGCAGATACGCAGTATTTT. This encodes CASSLDPPGLAGAADTQYF. The variable domain in full, completed from reference TRBV11-3 and TRBJ2-3, reads EAGVVQSPRYKIIEKKQPVAFWCNPISGHNTLYWYLQNLGQGPELLIRYENEEAVDDSQLPKDRFSAERLKGVDSTLKIQPAELGDSAVYLCASSLDPPGLAGAADTQYFGPGTRLTVL.

The rearrangement uses TRBV5-4 and TRBJ2-2, with 7 bases fitting TRBD1. Trimming took 4 bases from V and 0 from J; bases not matched to a gene: 12. CDR3 size: 18 residues. Germline V gives CDR1 SGHNT, CDR2 YYREEE (reference sequence). For the CDR3, the DNA is TGTGCCAGCAGCCCTGGGACAGCAATGATAGCGAACACCGGGGAGCTGTTTTTT. Encoded protein: CASSPGTAMIANTGELFF. The variable domain in full, completed from reference TRBV5-4 and TRBJ2-2, reads ETGVTQSPTHLIKTRGQQVTLRCSSQSGHNTVSWYQQALGQGPQFIFQYYREEENGRGNFPPRFSGLQFPNYSSELNVNALELDDSALYLCASSPGTAMIANTGELFFGEGSRLTVL.

The rearrangement joins TRBV29-1 to TRBJ1-2; no reliable D call. Trimming shortened V by 7 bases and J by 8 bases, and 14 bases separated the two germline ends. The CDR3 sequence is 11 residues long. CDR1 is SQVTM, CDR2 ANQGSEA, per germline. The DNA for the CDR3 is TGCAGCGGTGTATCGGGGAAGGGCTACACCTTC. Its protein is CSGVSGKGYTF.

V is TRBV20-1 and J is TRBJ2-5; D call uncertain. V was pared by 4 bases and J by 2 bases, with 2 bases between. Germline assignment: CDR1 DFQATT and CDR2 SNEGSKA (reference sequence). CDR3 length: 10 residues. CDR3 coding DNA: TGCAGTGCTAAACAAGAGACCCAGTACTTC. Translating it yields CSAKQETQYF.

The genes are TRBV6-5 and TRBJ2-7; D may be TRBD1 or TRBD2 (5 bases each). The length of the CDR3 is 15 residues. Trimming stripped 6 bases from V and 6 bases from J, with 21 bases between. CDR1 is MNHEY and CDR2 is SVGAGI in the germline V gene. The CDR3 DNA reads as TGTGCCAGCAGGCCACCGGGGCAGGCTCCTCGCGAGCAGTACTTC. It is translated as CASRPPGQAPREQYF.

The gene calls are TRBV6-5 and TRBJ2-2; 11 nucleotides line up with TRBD2. CDR1 is MNHEY, CDR2 SVGAGI, per germline. The length of the CDR3 is 15 residues. V shed 4 bases, J shed 6 bases, and the junction held 4 bases outside the gene matches. For the CDR3, the DNA is TGTGCCAGCAGTTTACTAGCGGGAGTGGCCGGGGAGCTGTTTTTT. Amino acids: CASSLLAGVAGELFF.

This chain joins TRBV7-3 and TRBJ2-1; 11 bases are a match to TRBD2. The CDR3 has 15 residues. Germline V lookup: CDR1 SGHTA, CDR2 FQGTGA. Trimming cost V 5 bases and J 4 bases; bases outside gene matches: 4. CDR3 nucleotides: TGTGCCAGCAGCCTAGCGGGAGGCCAATACAATGAGCAGTTCTTC. Its translation: CASSLAGGQYNEQFF.